Sequencing of this TCR beta chain was carried out in a study of T cells in localized non-small cell lung cancer. The sampled adjacent lung lay at least 2 cm from the tumor margin and showed no atypia. Trimming left V 1 base short and J 0 bases short, with 7 bases between. Germline assignment: CDR1 SNHLY and CDR2 FYNNEI. This CDR3 is built from 16 residues. Study-wide results and limits: Uninvolved adjacent lung showed higher T cell clonality than tumor. A denser population of T cells in blood accompanied longer overall survival. Owing to sequencing of a solitary tumor region, heterogeneity cannot be discounted.

Generated by immunoSEQ multiplex PCR, the TCRdb table keeps only in-frame clones and is missing some. The profile shows 1,500 to 2,000 clones, about 25% of them singletons. In regard to this clone: Its target is not known.

The TCR comes from a male donor older than 55 with stage I lung adenocarcinoma. This chain connects TRBV2 to TRBJ2-6; D is uncertain. The starting material was normal lung tissue next to the tumor, obtained before any cancer treatment. This CDR3 is CASSEVEPSGANVLTF. In nucleotides, the CDR3 is TGTGCCAGCAGTGAAGTTGAGCCCTCTGGGGCCAACGTCCTGACTTTC.